This TCR beta chain stems from a study of shared clonotypes between healthy human individuals (dated by TCRdb to 2020 to 2021). With respect to the entire study: Three men and a couple of women, aged 18 to 49 years, made up the cohort. Blood TCR repertoires of about five healthy adults were deeply sequenced to estimate repertoire size and the extent of clonotype sharing between individuals. Per donor, leukapheresis produced somewhere between about 0.94 and 9 billion PBMCs. Different laboratories and diverse techniques were used to prepare libraries and sequence TCR repertoires, to increase sequencing depth and limit assay-specific biases. For each donor, three plates each were used for CD4 naive and CD4 memory, two plates were used for CD8 naive, and one plate was used for CD8 memory.

TCR CDR3 regions were amplified from genomic DNA by multiplex PCR using the deep immunoSEQ assay. For each cell subset, the extracted genomic DNA was distributed evenly across all wells of several immunoSEQ 96-well plates, and each plate served as one replicate. For sorted subsets, about 200 ng genomic DNA, equal to 30,000 or so T cell genomes, was loaded into each replicate PCR. The purified libraries were quantified using a Qubit 3.0 fluorometer, sized with a Bioanalyzer 2100, and then quantified again using the KAPA Library Quantification kit. A separate single-read 150-cycle Illumina NextSeq 550 flow cell was used to sequence each immunoSEQ 96-well plate. Turning to the authors' computational methods: Because the immunoSEQ output included only junctional sequences and no quality scores, the filtering could not be the same as the filtering used for full-length reads. To assign V/J genes and CDR3, sequences were annotated against IMGT germline references using PyIR, a Python wrapper for IgBLAST v1.9. Reads with weak V/J assignments (E-value above 1e-6), missing CDR3, stop codons, out-of-frame junctions, or ambiguous translated residues were removed. V3J clonotypes were defined by identical inferred V gene, J gene, and CDR3 amino acid sequence. To compute the percentage overlap between repertoires, the number of shared unique clonotypes was divided by the size of the smaller repertoire. Repertoire richness was assessed with RTK rarefaction, the Chao1 estimator, and Recon v2.1 estimates of unobserved clonotypes. Generation probabilities were computed with OLGA for all TCRbeta clonotypes obtained by the gDNA method from several donors. TCRdb retrieved this table from immuneACCESS and kept in-frame rearrangements only. Not all clones are present; in checked studies, unresolved V genes account for under half, and no reason is known for the remainder. V and J calls and clone size are copied from that table; D and trimming were computed from the DNA. The sample table lists some 500,000 clones, almost 97% of them with a count of one. Approximately 0.06% of the sample comes from the top ten.

The donors were healthy, HIV-negative adults who had no recently reported acute infections or vaccinations. All donors were Caucasian adults living in Nashville, Tennessee, USA. CD4+ T cells were enriched by magnetic negative selection, after which naive cells were positively selected on CD45RA and the negative fraction was taken as the memory subset. After blood collection by leukapheresis, PBMCs were isolated using Ficoll-Histopaque density gradient centrifugation and then cryopreserved in the vapor phase of liquid nitrogen. Analytical flow cytometry was used to check the purity and quantity of each magnetically sorted T cell population. Each sorted fraction had its genomic DNA isolated and then quantified by UV absorbance on a Nanodrop 2000c. The study at large found these results: The small number of donors limited the genetic and exposure-history diversity represented. Sampling was restricted to blood, and TCR repertoires in tissues likely differ from the TCR repertoires found in blood. Pairwise subsampling indicated that sequencing depth was expected to affect the degree of clonotype sharing among donors. Larger estimated clonotype richness was generally found for naive subsets than for memory subsets. Compared with non-shared clonotypes, the clonotypes found in all four sorted-subset donors had higher generation probabilities. Rarefaction of sorted-subset datasets indicated incomplete sequencing despite the large sequencing depth. Sharing across four donors was observed for roughly 5% of naive CD4, 3% to 3.5% of naive CD8, over 2% of memory CD4, and about 0.39% of memory CD8 clonotypes.

The CDR3 holds 19 amino acids from the cysteine to the phenylalanine. Only the CDR3 region is kept as DNA, spanning 57 bases read in frame from base 1. Germline trimming amounts to 0 bases on V and 0 bases on J, with 7 as the count of junction bases outside the gene matches. As encoded in the germline V gene, CDR1 is MGHRA while CDR2 is YSYEKL. On this clone: Its antigen specificity is not known. One base away there is no much larger clone; base qualities are not given.

The sequence was obtained from a woman aged 25-40 years in good health. The source material was naive CD4+ T cells sorted from blood. The sample's cell subset or site label, in plain terms: CD45RA+ positively selected. The rearrangement joined TRBV4-1 to TRBJ2-3; the junction holds 12 bases that match TRBD2. The CDR3 region has the sequence CASSQDRGTSGRSTDTQYF. The bases read TGCGCCAGCAGCCAAGATCGGGGGACTAGCGGGCGTAGCACAGATACGCAGTATTTT.